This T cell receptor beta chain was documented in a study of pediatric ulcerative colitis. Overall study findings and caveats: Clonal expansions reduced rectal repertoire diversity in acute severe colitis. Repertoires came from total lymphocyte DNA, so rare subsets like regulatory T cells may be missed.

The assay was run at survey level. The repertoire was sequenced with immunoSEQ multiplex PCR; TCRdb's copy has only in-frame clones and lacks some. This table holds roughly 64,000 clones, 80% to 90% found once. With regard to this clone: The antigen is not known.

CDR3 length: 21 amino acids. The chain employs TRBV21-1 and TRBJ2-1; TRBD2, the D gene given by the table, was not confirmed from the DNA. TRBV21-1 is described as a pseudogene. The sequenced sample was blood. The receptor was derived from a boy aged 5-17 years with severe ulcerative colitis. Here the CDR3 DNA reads TGTGCCAGCAGCACTACAACCCTAGCGGGAGGGCCAACAAGCTCCTACAATGAGCAGTTCTTC. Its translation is CASSTTTLAGGPTSSYNEQFF.